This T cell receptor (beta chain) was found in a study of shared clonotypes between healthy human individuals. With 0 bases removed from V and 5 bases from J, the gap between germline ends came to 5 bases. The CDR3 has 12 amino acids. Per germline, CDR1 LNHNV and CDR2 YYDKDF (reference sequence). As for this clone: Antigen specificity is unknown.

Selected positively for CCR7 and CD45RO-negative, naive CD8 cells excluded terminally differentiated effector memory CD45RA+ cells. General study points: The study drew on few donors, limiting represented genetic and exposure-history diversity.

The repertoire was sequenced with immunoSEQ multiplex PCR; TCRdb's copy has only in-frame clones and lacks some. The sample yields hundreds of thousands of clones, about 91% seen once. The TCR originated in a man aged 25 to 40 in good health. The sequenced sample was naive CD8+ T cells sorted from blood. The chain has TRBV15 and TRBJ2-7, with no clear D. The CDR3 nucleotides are TGTGCCACCAGCAGAGATTTAGACGAGCAGTACTTC. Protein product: CATSRDLDEQYF.